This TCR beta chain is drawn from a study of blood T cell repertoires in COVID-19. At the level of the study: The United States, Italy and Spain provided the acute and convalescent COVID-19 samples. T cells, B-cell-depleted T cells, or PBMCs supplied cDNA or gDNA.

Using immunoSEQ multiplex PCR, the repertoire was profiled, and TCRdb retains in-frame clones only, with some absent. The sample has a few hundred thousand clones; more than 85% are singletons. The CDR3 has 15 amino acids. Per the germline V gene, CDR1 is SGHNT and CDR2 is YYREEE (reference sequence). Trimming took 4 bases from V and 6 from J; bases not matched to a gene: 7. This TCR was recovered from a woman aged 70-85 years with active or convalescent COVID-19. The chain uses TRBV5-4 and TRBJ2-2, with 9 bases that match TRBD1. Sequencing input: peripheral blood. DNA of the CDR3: TGTGCCAGCAGCGAGGGACAGGGACGGGCCGGGGAGCTGTTTTTT. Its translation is CASSEGQGRAGELFF.